What follows are 13 T cell receptor beta chains derived from one specimen sequenced in a study of T cell changes during pregnancy in multiple sclerosis. Sequenced by immunoSEQ multiplex PCR; TCRdb stores in-frame clones only, minus some. The data hold approximately 58,000 clones, with roughly 92% observed a single time. The specimen was peripheral blood, collected in the second trimester of pregnancy. The receptors shown here come from a female donor with multiple sclerosis, enrolled in a pregnancy study.

This rearrangement joins TRBV28 to TRBJ1-4; 8 bases agree with TRBD1. Germline V gene lookup returns CDR1 MDHEN and CDR2 SYDVKM. The CDR3 contains 15 residues. After removal of 6 bases from V and 7 bases from J, the junction contained 10 bases not matched to a gene. Written as DNA, the CDR3 is TGTGCCAGCAGCTCCCGGACAGGGCATAGTGAAAAACTGTTTTTT. It encodes CASSSRTGHSEKLFF.

The chain carries TRBV11-2 and TRBJ2-4; TRBD1 is a possible D gene (6 bases). The germline V gene has CDR1 SGHAT and CDR2 FQNNGV. V was shortened by 6 bases and J by 0 bases, with 9 bases between the two germline ends. This CDR3 is built from 14 residues. This chain's CDR3 is CASSTRGAKNIQYF. DNA for the CDR3: TGTGCCAGCAGTACCAGGGGAGCCAAAAACATTCAGTACTTC.

This chain joins TRBV2 and TRBJ2-7, with D possibly matching TRBD2 (6 bases). V was trimmed by 1 base and J by 4 bases, leaving 14 bases between them. Germline V CDR1 and CDR2: SNHLY, FYNNEI. CDR3 size: 15 residues. CDR3 bases: TGTGCCAGCAGTGAAGGCGGGACTTCCTTATACGAGCAGTACTTC. Amino acids: CASSEGGTSLYEQYF.

The chain recombines TRBV5-4 with TRBJ1-1, with 10 bases fitting TRBD1. Trimming took 3 bases from V and 3 from J; bases not matched to a gene: 8. The CDR3 contains 16 residues. The germline CDR1 and CDR2 sequences are SGHNT and YYREEE (reference sequence). In DNA form, the CDR3 reads TGTGCCAGCAGCTCTGACAGGGGGCTGAGAGACACTGAAGCTTTCTTT. Protein product: CASSSDRGLRDTEAFF.

The chain links TRBV10-3 to TRBJ2-5; TRBD1 matches 7 bases. This CDR3 contains 17 residues. Germline assignment: CDR1 ENHRY and CDR2 SYGVKD. After removal of 0 bases from V and 2 bases from J, the junction contained 9 bases not matched to a gene. CDR3 region: CAISESVGKGQQETQYF. In DNA, the CDR3 is TGTGCCATCAGTGAGTCAGTAGGGAAGGGACAGCAAGAGACCCAGTACTTC.

The CDR3 protein is CASKGEPGRTEAFF. The CDR3 coding sequence is TGTGCCAGCAAGGGGGAGCCGGGGCGCACTGAAGCTTTCTTT. The genes are TRBV6-5 and TRBJ1-1; the D gene is possibly TRBD1 (6 bases). The CDR3 runs 14 residues. Trimming pared 7 bases from V and 4 bases from J, leaving 16 bases between. Germline lookup yields CDR1 MNHEY and CDR2 SVGAGI.

This chain joins TRBV6-1 and TRBJ2-3; a possible D gene is TRBD1 (5 bases). The CDR3 contains 14 residues. Germline values: CDR1 MNHNS, CDR2 SASEGT. V lost 3 bases and J 4 bases, leaving 11 bases between the germline ends. CDR3 nucleotide sequence: TGTGCCAGCAGTGAGGGCCAGGGTTCAGATACGCAGTATTTT. It codes for CASSEGQGSDTQYF.

The rearrangement uses TRBV5-1 and TRBJ2-3; D possibly corresponds to TRBD2 (5 bases). The CDR3 loop spans 13 amino acids. Germline CDR1 SGHRS, CDR2 YFSETQ. Trimming took 4 bases from V and 4 from J, leaving 10 bases between them. CDR3 protein: CASSLNGADTQYF. DNA of the CDR3: TGCGCCAGCAGCCTTAACGGGGCAGATACGCAGTATTTT.

This clone appeared a single time. The rearrangement joins TRBV6-5 to TRBJ1-2; D remains ambiguous. Germline-derived CDR1 and CDR2 are MNHEY and SVGAGI. The CDR3 is made up of 13 amino acids. Trimming took 2 bases from V and 8 from J, leaving 12 bases between them. Here the CDR3 reads CASSYRGLIGYTF. CDR3 coding DNA: TGTGCCAGCAGTTACCGAGGACTGATCGGCTACACCTTC.

The CDR3 loop reads CASSPASGRLYEQYF. The CDR3 bases are TGTGCCAGCTCACCAGCTTCTGGGAGATTGTACGAGCAGTACTTC. V is TRBV18 and J is TRBJ2-7; D is possibly TRBD2 (5 bases). CDR3 length equals 15 residues. V lost 2 bases, J lost 4 bases, and 15 bases lay in between. Germline CDR1 and CDR2: KGHSH and LQKENI.

The V and J genes are TRBV9 and TRBJ1-1; the D gene is possibly TRBD1 (5 bases). V was trimmed by 3 bases and J by 4 bases, leaving 13 bases between them. The CDR3 loop spans 14 amino acids. The germline gives CDR1 SGDLS, CDR2 YYNGEE. DNA of the CDR3: TGTGCCAGCAGCGAGGGAGGGGCAGGCACTGAAGCTTTCTTT. Amino acids: CASSEGGAGTEAFF.

The V and J genes are TRBV14 and TRBJ2-3; D uncertain. V was pared by 4 bases and J by 2 bases, with 16 bases between. The CDR3 loop spans 16 amino acids. Germline V gene sequence: CDR1 SGHDN, CDR2 FVKESK. The CDR3 loop reads CASSPLRAPPTDTQYF. The CDR3 nucleotides read TGTGCCAGCAGCCCCTTAAGAGCCCCCCCCACAGATACGCAGTATTTT.

The chain recombines TRBV7-9 with TRBJ2-3; TRBD2 matches at 7 bases. CDR3 length equals 12 residues. With V trimmed by 1 base and J by 9 bases, 1 base remained unmatched. The germline V gene has CDR1 SEHNR and CDR2 FQNEAQ (reference sequence). The CDR3 loop reads CASSLERETQYF. In nucleotides, the CDR3 is TGTGCCAGCAGCTTAGAGCGGGAAACGCAGTATTTT.